This T cell receptor beta chain was identified in a study of blood T cells in healthy people across ages. Findings and limits, study-wide: The diversity estimates, figures obtained from one million T cells, were considered underestimates.

This clonotype was detected once. The antigen is unknown. Sample-barcoded 5' priming and a J-beta primer mix drove a second PCR of 7 to 11 cycles. TCRdb processed the 5' RACE reads anew with MiXCR; each CDR3 protein has one entry. The sample shows hundreds of thousands of distinct CDR3 sequences, under 30% of them seen only once. Peripheral blood was drawn, 7.5 to 10 milliliters per donor. These data were also filed under a second study, of T cells of mothers and their children. As that study records: The authors added sample barcodes and 2-4 random nucleotides using the M1S primer of the second PCR.

The sequencing sample was made of blood. This clonotype originated in a boy younger than 18 in good health.

Written as DNA, the CDR3 is TGTGCCAGTAGCCGGACAGGTACATCAGATACGCAGTATTTT. Its translation is CASSRTGTSDTQYF. J is TRBJ2-3 and V is TRBV19, with 7 nucleotides matching TRBD1. This CDR3 region has 14 residues. Trimming took 6 bases from V and 4 from J; bases not matched to a gene: 7. Germline V lookup: CDR1 LNHDA, CDR2 SQIVND (reference sequence).